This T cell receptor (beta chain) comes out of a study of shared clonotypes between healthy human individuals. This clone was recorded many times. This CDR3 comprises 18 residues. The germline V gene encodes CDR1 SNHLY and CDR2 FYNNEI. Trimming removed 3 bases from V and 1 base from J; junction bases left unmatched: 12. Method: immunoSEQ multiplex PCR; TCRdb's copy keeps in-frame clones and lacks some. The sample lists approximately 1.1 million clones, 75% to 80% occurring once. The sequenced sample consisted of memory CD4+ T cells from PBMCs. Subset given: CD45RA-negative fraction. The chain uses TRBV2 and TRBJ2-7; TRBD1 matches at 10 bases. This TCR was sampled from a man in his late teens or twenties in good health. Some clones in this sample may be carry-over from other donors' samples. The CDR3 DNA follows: TGTGCCAGCAGTGACGACCGGGACAGGGGTGATCTGTCCTACGAGCAGTACTTC. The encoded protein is CASSDDRDRGDLSYEQYF.